The text below deals with one T cell receptor beta chain. There were TCR beta CDR3 regions amplified from RNA transcripts. An initial round of RT-PCR targeting the TCR CDR3 relied on the HTBI primer set. From the multiplex PCR reads, TCRdb called clonotypes with MiXCR, one entry per CDR3 protein. The profile covers approximately 590,000 distinct CDR3 sequences, with 35% to 55% appearing a single time and 8.2% taken by the ten largest. The CDR3 is made up of 13 amino acids. CDR1 is SQVTM and CDR2 is ANQGSEA in the germline V gene. Trimming removed 3 bases from V and 5 bases from J; junction bases left unmatched: 5. The data were obtained in a study of T cells in Graves' hyperthyroidism and ophthalmopathy.

Sequences were obtained from peripheral blood or thyroid tissue (not recorded which). This TCR was sampled from a woman younger than 30 with Graves' hyperthyroidism. The V gene is TRBV29-1, the J gene TRBJ1-2; TRBD1 aligns across 8 bases. CDR3 protein: CSVESDRGYGYTF. CDR3 DNA sequence: TGCAGCGTTGAGTCCGACAGGGGTTATGGCTACACCTTC.